This record looks at one T cell receptor (beta chain) sequence and its context. This sample stems from a study of blood T cell repertoires in COVID-19. The CDR3 totals 18 residues. Trimming took 1 base from V and 1 from J, leaving 18 bases between them. Per the germline V gene, CDR1 is SGHTA and CDR2 is FQGNSA. Measured with immunoSEQ multiplex PCR; TCRdb has only the in-frame clones, and not every one. There are hundreds of thousands of clones in the sample; nearly 90% occur only once, and about 2% lies in the top ten. The sample consisted of PBMCs or T cells enriched from blood (not recorded which). The clonotype originates from a woman aged 18-29 years with acute COVID-19. The chain has TRBV7-2 and TRBJ2-3; possibly TRBD2 for D (6 bases). In DNA, the CDR3 is TGTGCCAGCAGCTTAGTTTCGGGGACTCCATTAGGCACAGATACGCAGTATTTT. Its translation is CASSLVSGTPLGTDTQYF. The complete variable domain, with remaining parts taken from reference TRBV7-2 and TRBJ2-3, reads GAGVSQSPSNKVTEKGKDVELRCDPISGHTALYWYRQSLGQGLEFLIYFQGNSAPDKSGLPSDRFSAERTGGSVSTLTIQRTQQEDSAVYLCASSLVSGTPLGTDTQYFGPGTRLTVL.